Sequencing of this T cell receptor beta chain was carried out in a study of cytotoxic CD8 clonotypes in ibrutinib-treated CLL. The overall study: Sample averages reached about 260,000 productive templates and 94,082 productive rearrangements.

The table came from immunoSEQ multiplex PCR; TCRdb's copy has only in-frame clones and leaves some out. Here the sample spans approximately 100,000 clones, approximately 56% being singletons. The sequence derives from a human donor with chronic lymphocytic leukemia. The specimen comprised PBMCs, sampled after 24 months of ibrutinib treatment.

The CDR3 region has the DNA TGTGCCAGCAGTGGGACCTCGGGCTATGGCTACACCTTC. Translated, it gives CASSGTSGYGYTF. The chain joins TRBV6-5 to TRBJ1-2; TRBD1 might be the D (5 bases). CDR1 is MNHEY and CDR2 is SVGAGI in the germline V gene. CDR3 size: 13 residues. V lost 5 bases, J lost 4 bases, and 11 bases lay in between.